The 18 T cell receptor beta chains below all came from one sample that was sequenced in a study of identical twins. In TCRdb, the 5' RACE reads were re-called with MiXCR into one record per CDR3 protein. The profile shows about 460,000 distinct CDR3 sequences, 14% of them singletons. These same records also appear under a second study, on yellow fever vaccine responses in identical twins.

Sequencing was performed on CD4+ T cells sorted from blood. All receptors derive from a woman aged 18-29 years in good health.

Only a few counts were recorded for this clonotype. The rearrangement uses TRBV20-1 and TRBJ2-5, with 8 bases lining up with TRBD2. The CDR3 contains 13 residues. CDR1 and CDR2 (germline): DFQATT, SNEGSKA (reference sequence). The V gene end was trimmed by 5 bases and the J gene end by 0 bases; junction bases not matched to a gene: 2. For the CDR3, the DNA is TGCAGTGCTCCCGGGAGGGACCAAGAGACCCAGTACTTC. Its protein product is CSAPGRDQETQYF.

The V call is TRBV28, the J call TRBJ2-2; the D gene is possibly TRBD1 (5 bases). From germline, CDR1 is MDHEN and CDR2 SYDVKM. This CDR3 contains 15 residues. Trimming shortened V by 6 bases and J by 4 bases, and 15 bases separated the two germline ends. This CDR3 is CASRPQGTGTGELFF. The CDR3 region has the DNA TGTGCCAGCAGACCCCAGGGAACAGGCACCGGGGAGCTGTTTTTT.

This clonotype was recorded a few times. V and J are TRBV6-2 or TRBV6-3 and TRBJ2-5; D is unresolved. Trimming stripped 2 bases from V and 7 bases from J, with 14 bases between. CDR3 length: 14 amino acids. The germline V gene has CDR1 MNHEY and CDR2 SVGEGT. CDR3 DNA: TGTGCCAGCAGTTACGGTGACGCCCGGTGGACCCAGTACTTC. Encoded protein: CASSYGDARWTQYF.

This clonotype was observed a few times. The gene calls are TRBV11-2 and TRBJ2-1, with a possible D match to TRBD2 (6 bases). Germline values: CDR1 SGHAT, CDR2 FQNNGV. The CDR3 sequence is 18 residues long. Trimming left V 2 bases short and J 0 bases short, with 17 bases between. The CDR3 region is CASSLMLAGFSSYNEQFF. The CDR3 DNA sequence: TGTGCCAGCAGCTTAATGCTGGCGGGGTTTAGCTCCTACAATGAGCAGTTCTTC. The variable domain in full, completed from reference TRBV11-2 and TRBJ2-1, reads EAGVAQSPRYKIIEKRQSVAFWCNPISGHATLYWYQQILGQGPKLLIQFQNNGVVDDSQLPKDRFSAERLKGVDSTLKIQPAKLEDSAVYLCASSLMLAGFSSYNEQFFGPGTRLTVL.

This clonotype was seen a handful of times. V and J are TRBV7-2 and TRBJ2-7; 7 bases match TRBD2. The CDR3 runs to 14 residues. V lost 6 bases, J lost 5 bases, and 10 bases stayed unmatched. Germline lookup yields CDR1 SGHTA and CDR2 FQGNSA. The CDR3 DNA follows: TGTGCCAGCAGTCCAGCGGGGTTTGTGCACGAGCAGTACTTC. This encodes CASSPAGFVHEQYF.

This clonotype was observed a few times. The rearrangement uses TRBV15 and TRBJ2-7, with D perhaps being TRBD1 or TRBD2 (5 bases each). V lost 6 bases to trimming and J lost 3 bases, with 15 bases between them. The CDR3 covers 14 residues. Germline V lookup: CDR1 LNHNV, CDR2 YYDKDF (reference sequence). This chain's CDR3 is CATSYSGPGYEQYF. DNA of the CDR3: TGTGCCACCAGTTACTCGGGACCTGGCTACGAGCAGTACTTC.

This clonotype turned up a few times. The genes are TRBV29-1 and TRBJ1-2, with D possibly matching TRBD1 (5 bases). Germline CDR1 reads SQVTM; CDR2 reads ANQGSEA. Trimming cost V 5 bases and J 8 bases, with 18 bases left between them. This CDR3 is 13 amino acids long. This chain's CDR3 is CSVPLRDGTGYTF. In nucleotides, the CDR3 is TGCAGCGTTCCCCTCCGGGACGGAACGGGCTACACCTTC.

This chain joins TRBV20-1 and TRBJ2-7, with 8 bases matching TRBD2. Germline assignment: CDR1 DFQATT and CDR2 SNEGSKA (reference sequence). There are 15 residues in the CDR3. The V segment lost 1 base and the J segment 2 bases; nucleotides outside the gene matches: 7. This CDR3 reads CSARVGREATYEQYF. CDR3 DNA: TGCAGTGCTAGAGTAGGGCGGGAGGCGACCTACGAGCAGTACTTC.

This clonotype has a handful of counts. The J gene is TRBJ2-7, the V gene TRBV28; D unresolved. Germline-derived CDR1 and CDR2 are MDHEN and SYDVKM. The CDR3 covers 14 residues. Trimming took off 5 bases at V and 0 bases at J, with 11 bases between the two ends. This CDR3 is CASSLSLSSYEQYF. CDR3 DNA: TGTGCCAGCAGTCTCAGCCTGAGCTCCTACGAGCAGTACTTC.

This clonotype came up a few times. V and J are TRBV7-2 and TRBJ1-6; unclear D gene. The germline CDR1 and CDR2 sequences are SGHTA and FQGNSA. The CDR3 length is 14 residues. Trimming shortened V by 1 base and J by 7 bases, and 8 bases separated the two germline ends. The DNA for the CDR3 is TGTGCCAGCAGCTTAGGGGCCAGAAATTCACCCCTCCACTTT. The encoded protein is CASSLGARNSPLHF.

This chain connects TRBV7-9 to TRBJ2-3; 12 nucleotides match TRBD2. The ends lost 5 bases at V and 2 bases at J; junction bases unmatched: 5. Germline CDR1 SEHNR, CDR2 FQNEAQ (reference sequence). The CDR3 consists of 16 residues. The CDR3 DNA reads TGTGCCAGCAGCCTAGGACTAGCGGGACCCACAGATACGCAGTATTTT. Translation: CASSLGLAGPTDTQYF.

This clonotype showed up just a few times. This sequence joins TRBV3-1 and TRBJ2-4; TRBD2 agrees at 9 bases. J gave up 6 bases and V 2 bases, and 8 bases lay outside the gene matches. Germline CDR1 LGHDT, CDR2 YNNKEL (reference sequence). The CDR3 extends over 16 amino acids. CDR3 residues: CASSQSLAGIGNIQYF. The CDR3 bases are TGTGCCAGCAGCCAAAGTCTAGCGGGGATCGGAAACATTCAGTACTTC. Filled out from reference TRBV3-1 and TRBJ2-4, the complete variable domain reads DTAVSQTPKYLVTQMGNDKSIKCEQNLGHDTMYWYKQDSKKFLKIMFSYNNKELIINETVPNRFSPKSPDKAHLNLHINSLELGDSAVYFCASSQSLAGIGNIQYFGAGTRLSVL.

The V call is TRBV20-1, the J call TRBJ2-1, with 11 bases fitting TRBD2. CDR3 length: 23 amino acids. CDR1 and CDR2 (germline): DFQATT, SNEGSKA (reference sequence). The J segment lost 0 bases and the V segment lost 3 bases, leaving 25 bases of the junction unmatched. CDR3 in amino acids: CSASLSNNGLAGTMTSSYNEQFF. CDR3 in DNA: TGCAGTGCTAGTCTTTCAAACAACGGACTAGCGGGTACCATGACGAGCTCCTACAATGAGCAGTTCTTC.

This clonotype was seen a handful of times. The chain links TRBV14 to TRBJ1-4; TRBD1 matches 7 bases. V trimming: 0 bases; J trimming: 8 bases; junction bases outside the gene matches: 12. Germline V gives CDR1 SGHDN, CDR2 FVKESK. The CDR3 has 17 residues. DNA of the CDR3: TGTGCCAGCAGCCAAGAACCGGGACAGCGGTGGAACGAAAAACTGTTTTTT. It translates to CASSQEPGQRWNEKLFF. Variable domain in full (rest from reference TRBV14 and TRBJ1-4): EAGVTQFPSHSVIEKGQTVTLRCDPISGHDNLYWYRRVMGKEIKFLLHFVKESKQDESGMPNNRFLAERTGGTYSTLKVQPAELEDSGVYFCASSQEPGQRWNEKLFFGSGTQLSVL.

This clonotype was seen a handful of times. This chain links TRBV28 with TRBJ1-1, with D possibly being TRBD1 (6 bases). The CDR3 spans 13 residues. V dropped 8 bases and J dropped 6 bases, with 16 bases sitting between them. Germline CDR1 reads MDHEN; CDR2 reads SYDVKM. The CDR3: CASWLGGSAEAFF. CDR3 in DNA: TGTGCCAGCTGGCTAGGGGGATCGGCTGAAGCTTTCTTT.

This clonotype was observed at least ten times. This chain links TRBV3-1 with TRBJ1-4, with D unresolved. This CDR3 has 11 residues. The V gene's germline CDR1 is LGHDT and CDR2 YNNKEL (reference sequence). Deletions cut 6 bases from V and 6 bases from J, with 5 bases between. This CDR3 reads CASRRDEKLFF. CDR3 nucleotide sequence: TGTGCCAGCAGGAGAGATGAAAAACTGTTTTTT.

The chain combines TRBV25-1 with TRBJ2-1, with 10 bases aligning to TRBD2. This CDR3 comprises 14 residues. In germline, CDR1 is MGHDK, CDR2 SYGVNS. The J segment lost 6 bases and the V segment lost 6 bases, leaving 5 bases of the junction unmatched. CDR3 loop: CASSSGRESNEQFF. CDR3 bases: TGTGCCAGCAGCAGCGGGAGGGAGTCCAATGAGCAGTTCTTC.

The chain is built from TRBV18 and TRBJ2-7, with 7 bases that match TRBD1. This CDR3 has 13 amino acids. Germline assignment: CDR1 KGHSH and CDR2 LQKENI. Trimming at V came to 3 bases and at J to 7 bases, leaving 6 bases not matched to a gene. The CDR3 DNA reads as TGTGCCAGCTCACCCAACAGGGGCGATGAGCAGTACTTC. Translated: CASSPNRGDEQYF.